This T cell receptor beta chain stems from a study of CD8 T cells in ankylosing spondylitis. Trimming at V came to 5 bases and at J to 3 bases, leaving 5 bases not matched to a gene. Germline V gene sequence: CDR1 DFQATT, CDR2 SNEGSKA (reference sequence). The length of the CDR3 is 14 residues. Libraries of TCR beta came from quantitative 5'-RACE with molecular barcodes. TCRdb called the 5' RACE reads again in MiXCR, with one record for every CDR3 protein. Here the sample spans 500,000 to 650,000 distinct CDR3 sequences, less than 6% being singletons. The study, taken as a whole, reports: The disease-linked clones had a CD8+ phenotype and low blood frequencies. Disease-associated clones were reportedly significantly overrepresented in matched ankylosing spondylitis synovial fluid. Among TCR beta sequences, a motif of eight or nine highly homologous variants appeared characteristic of ankylosing spondylitis blood. Previous work reported some of these motif variants in the synovial fluid and blood of reactive arthritis.

This clonotype was recorded at least ten times. What it binds is not known. The origin of this receptor is a male donor with ankylosing spondylitis. The sequencing input was blood, either unsorted or a sorted T cell fraction (not recorded which). The chain combines TRBV20-1 with TRBJ2-1, with TRBD2 identical over 9 bases. The CDR3 spells CSALAGDVYNEQFF. CDR3 DNA sequence: TGCAGTGCTTTAGCGGGAGACGTCTACAATGAGCAGTTCTTC.